One and the same sample provided the 27 T cell receptor beta chains below, sequenced in a study of blood T cell repertoires in COVID-19. Here immunoSEQ multiplex PCR was the method, and the copy in TCRdb shows in-frame clones only, minus some. The data contain about 79,000 clones, about 89% of them singletons. The sample taken for sequencing was peripheral blood. Receptor source: a man aged 65 to 79 with active or convalescent COVID-19.

This chain joins TRBV30 and TRBJ1-3, with D maybe TRBD1 (5 bases). Trimming took 0 bases from V and 0 from J, leaving 15 bases between them. The CDR3 consists of 17 residues. In germline, CDR1 is GTSNPN, CDR2 SVGIG (reference sequence). The CDR3 DNA is TGTGCCTGGAGTGTACTTGCAGGGCTTGACTCTGGAAACACCATATATTTT. This encodes CAWSVLAGLDSGNTIYF.

Concerning this clone itself: This CDR3 is also generated by other DNA sequences in the sample. The chain has TRBV5-1 and TRBJ2-3, with 10 bases that match TRBD2. CDR1 and CDR2 from the germline V gene are SGHRS and YFSETQ. V lost 2 bases to trimming and J lost 1 base; unmatched junction nucleotides: 4. The CDR3 runs to 16 residues. CDR3 nucleotides: TGCGCCAGCAGCTTAGCGGGAGGGCCTGGCACAGATACGCAGTATTTT. It is translated as CASSLAGGPGTDTQYF.

The chain recombines TRBV28 with TRBJ2-7; 8 nucleotides line up with TRBD1. The germline V gene has CDR1 MDHEN and CDR2 SYDVKM. J was trimmed by 1 base and V by 5 bases; bases with no gene match: 10. The CDR3 has 16 amino acids. The CDR3 is CASSRILQGVSYEQYF. DNA for the CDR3: TGTGCCAGCAGTCGAATCTTACAGGGGGTTTCCTACGAGCAGTACTTC.

This clone appeared once. The chain couples TRBV7-3 to TRBJ1-5; 8 nucleotides match TRBD1. Germline V gene data show CDR1 as SGHTA and CDR2 as FQGTGA. The CDR3 consists of 13 residues. V lost 5 bases to trimming and J lost 5 bases; unmatched junction nucleotides: 2. The CDR3 is CASSLQGDQPQHF. The CDR3 region has the DNA TGTGCCAGCAGCCTACAGGGGGATCAGCCCCAGCATTTT.

This clone was recorded a few times. The V and J genes are TRBV7-3 and TRBJ2-2; weak D call: TRBD2 (5 bases). Between the trimmed V and J ends, which lost 3 bases and 4 bases, there was a span of 9 bases. The CDR3 has 14 amino acids. CDR1 SGHTA and CDR2 FQGTGA come from the germline V gene. The CDR3 loop is CASSFGGGTGELFF. CDR3 nucleotides: TGTGCCAGCAGCTTCGGAGGCGGCACCGGGGAGCTGTTTTTT.

This CDR3 is CAWTQGMNTEAFF. The CDR3 region has the DNA TGTGCCTGGACTCAGGGAATGAACACTGAAGCTTTCTTT. The rearrangement links TRBV30 to TRBJ1-1; possible D gene TRBD1, 5 bases. CDR1 is GTSNPN, CDR2 SVGIG, per germline (reference sequence). This CDR3 contains 13 residues. V was clipped by 4 bases and J by 0 bases, with 9 bases between them.

In its sample, this clone was seen a few times. V and J are TRBV12-3 or TRBV12-4 and TRBJ1-2, with unresolved D. CDR3 size: 13 residues. Trimming left V 5 bases short and J 5 bases short, with 12 bases between. This CDR3 reads CASSAGSRYGYTF. The CDR3 DNA reads as TGTGCCAGCAGTGCTGGGAGTAGGTATGGCTACACCTTC.

The chain links TRBV7-2 to TRBJ2-2; D remains ambiguous. The CDR3 spans 16 residues. The germline V gene has CDR1 SGHTA and CDR2 FQGNSA. The V and J ends lost 2 bases and 0 bases respectively, with 10 bases between them. CDR3 residues: CASSLTIIANTGELFF. Written as DNA, the CDR3 is TGTGCCAGCAGCTTAACTATTATCGCGAACACCGGGGAGCTGTTTTTT.

The chain has TRBV5-1 and TRBJ1-3, with D possibly being TRBD1 (5 bases). There are 16 residues in the CDR3. Between the trimmed V and J ends, which lost 4 bases and 2 bases, there was a span of 16 bases. Germline V lookup: CDR1 SGHRS, CDR2 YFSETQ. The CDR3 nucleotides are TGCGCCAGCAGCCCCCTGGCAGGGTCCACTGGAAACACCATATATTTT. Amino acids: CASSPLAGSTGNTIYF. The whole variable domain, remainder taken from reference TRBV5-1 and TRBJ1-3, is KAGVTQTPRYLIKTRGQQVTLSCSPISGHRSVSWYQQTPGQGLQFLFEYFSETQRNKGNFPGRFSGRQFSNSRSEMNVSTLELGDSALYLCASSPLAGSTGNTIYFGEGSWLTVV.

The chain carries TRBV19 and TRBJ1-1, with TRBD1 matching over 9 bases. Losses at the gene ends were 5 bases for V and 9 bases for J; bases not matched to a gene: 7. The CDR3 spans 13 residues. Germline CDR1 and CDR2: LNHDA and SQIVND (reference sequence). The CDR3: CASSVGQGQQAFF. Here the CDR3 DNA reads TGTGCCAGTAGTGTAGGACAGGGGCAACAAGCTTTCTTT.

The chain combines TRBV18 with TRBJ1-2; possible D gene TRBD1, 5 bases. V shed 11 bases and J shed 1 base, with 14 bases lying between them. The CDR3 runs 13 residues. CDR1 KGHSH and CDR2 LQKENI come from the germline V gene. Written as DNA, the CDR3 is TGTGCCCTGGGGGGTTGGAGTAACTATGGCTACACCTTC. Residues: CALGGWSNYGYTF.

V usage is TRBV28 and J usage is TRBJ1-1; D not resolved. Per the germline V gene, CDR1 is MDHEN and CDR2 is SYDVKM. V lost 3 bases to trimming and J lost 1 base, with 9 bases between them. CDR3 length: 14 residues. The CDR3 sequence is CASSFGVANTEAFF. The CDR3 DNA follows: TGTGCCAGCAGTTTTGGTGTGGCGAACACTGAAGCTTTCTTT. The complete variable domain, with remaining parts taken from reference TRBV28 and TRBJ1-1, reads DVKVTQSSRYLVKRTGEKVFLECVQDMDHENMFWYRQDPGLGLRLIYFSYDVKMKEKGDIPEGYSVSREKKERFSLILESASTNQTSMYLCASSFGVANTEAFFGQGTRLTVV.

The genes are TRBV28 and TRBJ1-2; 8 bases agree with TRBD1. The length of the CDR3 is 15 residues. Germline-derived CDR1 and CDR2 are MDHEN and SYDVKM. V gave up 5 bases and J gave up 12 bases; unmatched junction bases: 17. CDR3 sequence (DNA): TGTGCCAGCAGTCTTGGGTCGACAGGGGCGATCAGAGACACCTTC. Its protein is CASSLGSTGAIRDTF.

V gene TRBV3-1 (or the pseudogene TRBV3-2) combines with J gene TRBJ2-3, with 10 bases identical to TRBD2. The J segment lost 4 bases and the V segment lost 6 bases, leaving 4 bases of the junction unmatched. CDR3 length equals 14 residues. The germline gives CDR1 LGHDT, CDR2 YNNKEL (reference sequence). As DNA, the CDR3 is TGTGCCAGCAGGGTAGCGGGAGGAGCAGATACGCAGTATTTT. It is translated as CASRVAGGADTQYF.

V gene TRBV7-9 combines with J gene TRBJ2-1; 7 nucleotides align to TRBD1. The V segment lost 0 bases and the J segment 4 bases; nucleotides outside the gene matches: 9. Per the germline V gene, CDR1 is SEHNR and CDR2 is FQNEAQ (reference sequence). There are 17 residues in the CDR3. CDR3 sequence reads: CASSLARQGQLYNEQFF. For the CDR3, the DNA is TGTGCCAGCAGCTTAGCCCGCCAGGGACAGCTATACAATGAGCAGTTCTTC.

The chain carries TRBV9 and TRBJ2-3, with TRBD2 as a possible D gene (6 bases). V shed 0 bases and J shed 2 bases, with 13 bases lying between them. From germline, CDR1 is SGDLS and CDR2 YYNGEE. This CDR3 is built from 16 residues. CDR3 nucleotides: TGTGCCAGCAGCGTAGGTGGGGGGACCCACACAGATACGCAGTATTTT. Encoded protein: CASSVGGGTHTDTQYF.

CDR3 residues: CASRQGGRRDEQFF. CDR3 bases: TGTGCCAGCAGACAGGGGGGGCGTAGGGATGAGCAGTTCTTC. This chain joins TRBV28 and TRBJ2-1; D possibly corresponds to TRBD1 (8 bases). Trimming left V 6 bases short and J 8 bases short, with 17 bases between. The CDR3 is 14 amino acids. Germline V gives CDR1 MDHEN, CDR2 SYDVKM.

CDR3 in amino acids: CASSRQGFTSYNSPLHF. CDR3 DNA: TGCGCCAGCAGCCGACAGGGATTTACTTCCTATAATTCACCCCTCCACTTT. The chain has TRBV4-1 and TRBJ1-6, with 7 bases fitting TRBD1. With 4 bases clipped from V and 1 base from J, the junction kept 7 bases outside the gene matches. The CDR3 sequence is 17 residues long. Germline loops: CDR1 MGHRA, CDR2 YSYEKL.

V and J are TRBV7-9 and TRBJ1-4, with D uncertain. The V gene's germline CDR1 is SEHNR and CDR2 FQNEAQ (reference sequence). Trimming left V 5 bases short and J 6 bases short, with 16 bases between. The CDR3 contains 15 residues. CDR3 nucleotide sequence: TGTGCCAGCAGCGGCGAGAGAGACACATATGAAAAACTGTTTTTT. Residues: CASSGERDTYEKLFF.

The chain carries TRBV28 and TRBJ2-5; 7 bases map to TRBD1. CDR1 is MDHEN and CDR2 is SYDVKM in the germline V gene. The CDR3 has 16 residues. The J segment lost 0 bases and the V segment lost 5 bases, leaving 9 bases of the junction unmatched. CDR3 residues: CASSTRQGTDQETQYF. CDR3 DNA: TGTGCCAGCAGTACCCGACAGGGTACCGACCAAGAGACCCAGTACTTC.

The CDR3, as DNA: TGTGCCAGCAGCTCCAGACTAGCGGGAGGGTCTGGTACGCAGTATTTT. Protein sequence: CASSSRLAGGSGTQYF. The chain carries TRBV5-4 and TRBJ2-3, with 14 positions matching TRBD2. This CDR3 is 16 amino acids long. Per germline, CDR1 SGHNT and CDR2 YYREEE (reference sequence). V was pared by 3 bases and J by 8 bases, with 8 bases of the junction left unmatched.

This rearrangement joins TRBV7-2 to TRBJ2-3; D gene uncertain. The CDR3 is 14 amino acids. Trimming pared 5 bases from V and 0 bases from J, leaving 9 bases between. Germline V CDR1 and CDR2: SGHTA, FQGNSA. CDR3 bases: TGTGCCAGCAGCCCTACCCATAGCACAGATACGCAGTATTTT. Amino acids: CASSPTHSTDTQYF.

The CDR3, as DNA: TGTGCCATCAGTGAGTCACGGCGGAGCTCCTACAATGAGCAGTTCTTC. Its translation: CAISESRRSSYNEQFF. The chain couples TRBV10-3 to TRBJ2-1; D is uncertain. This CDR3 is 16 amino acids long. Germline assignment: CDR1 ENHRY and CDR2 SYGVKD. V shed 0 bases and J shed 0 bases, with 9 bases lying between them.

The chain uses TRBV5-1 and TRBJ1-1; perhaps TRBD1 as D (6 bases). CDR3 length: 14 residues. Germline assignment: CDR1 SGHRS and CDR2 YFSETQ. The ends were cut back, 4 bases at V and 1 base at J, with 11 bases in the middle. The CDR3: CASSNGQPNTEAFF. CDR3 nucleotides: TGCGCCAGCAGCAACGGACAGCCGAACACTGAAGCTTTCTTT.

V gene TRBV5-1 combines with J gene TRBJ2-3, with D possibly TRBD2 on 6 matching bases. Germline loops: CDR1 SGHRS, CDR2 YFSETQ. The CDR3 totals 15 residues. Trimming cost V 0 bases and J 9 bases, with 17 bases left between them. The CDR3 DNA follows: TGCGCCAGCAGCTTGGGTAGCGGCCCCCCGGAGACGCAGTATTTT. This sequence encodes CASSLGSGPPETQYF. Using reference TRBV5-1 and TRBJ2-3 for the parts outside the CDR3, the full variable domain is KAGVTQTPRYLIKTRGQQVTLSCSPISGHRSVSWYQQTPGQGLQFLFEYFSETQRNKGNFPGRFSGRQFSNSRSEMNVSTLELGDSALYLCASSLGSGPPETQYFGPGTRLTVL.

V and J are TRBV6-2 or TRBV6-3 and TRBJ2-1, with D possibly being TRBD2 (5 bases). V was shortened by 6 bases and J by 2 bases, with 23 bases between the two germline ends. Germline assignment: CDR1 MNHEY and CDR2 SVGEGT. This CDR3 region has 18 residues. CDR3 sequence reads: CASSFNRGQASTYNEQFF. As DNA, the CDR3 is TGTGCCAGCAGCTTCAACCGCGGGCAAGCGTCGACCTACAATGAGCAGTTCTTC.

V is TRBV7-9 and J is TRBJ1-2; D unclear. The CDR3 totals 14 residues. The V gene lost 4 bases and the J gene lost 5 bases, with 14 bases spanning the gap. CDR1 SEHNR and CDR2 FQNEAQ come from the germline V gene (reference sequence). This chain's CDR3 is CASSSHPGPYGYTF. The DNA for the CDR3 is TGTGCCAGCAGCTCCCACCCTGGCCCATATGGCTACACCTTC.